These 8 T cell receptor beta chains were sequenced from one sample in a study of blood T cells in healthy people across ages. Using a J-beta primer mix together with a sample-barcoded 5' primer, a second PCR was run for roughly 6 to 12 cycles. In TCRdb, the 5' RACE reads were re-called with MiXCR into one record per CDR3 protein. The sample yields 1.4 million or so distinct CDR3 sequences, roughly 43% seen once. Sequences were obtained from blood. These receptor sequences come from a woman under 30 in good health.

The chain is built from TRBV7-2 and TRBJ2-6; tentatively, D is TRBD1 (6 bases). Germline V gene data show CDR1 as SGHTA and CDR2 as FQGNSA. Trimming took off 3 bases at V and 0 bases at J, with 9 bases between the two ends. This CDR3 spans 16 amino acids. DNA for the CDR3: TGTGCCAGCAGCTTGGGACACCACTCTGGGGCCAACGTCCTGACTTTC. Its protein is CASSLGHHSGANVLTF.

The chain is built from TRBV5-1 and TRBJ2-1, with TRBD1 matching over 9 bases. The CDR3 is 15 amino acids. After removal of 0 bases from V and 8 bases from J, the junction contained 6 bases not matched to a gene. CDR1 is SGHRS, CDR2 YFSETQ, per germline. The CDR3 DNA is TGCGCCAGCAGCTTGGTGGACAGGGGAAGCCATGAGCAGTTCTTC. It translates to CASSLVDRGSHEQFF.

V is TRBV7-2 and J is TRBJ1-2; no clear D gene. Germline V gene lookup returns CDR1 SGHTA and CDR2 FQGNSA. With 4 bases removed from V and 4 bases from J, the gap between germline ends came to 16 bases. The CDR3 runs 15 residues. The CDR3 reads CASSSGPATIYGYTF. As DNA, the CDR3 is TGTGCCAGCAGCTCTGGACCGGCTACTATCTATGGCTACACCTTC.

This clonotype was seen more than once but under ten times. The chain recombines TRBV25-1 with TRBJ2-3; no clear D gene. This CDR3 comprises 14 residues. V was pared by 4 bases and J by 1 base, with 9 bases between. Germline V CDR1 and CDR2: MGHDK, SYGVNS. The CDR3 sequence: CASSAGVGTDTQYF. The CDR3 DNA sequence: TGTGCCAGCAGTGCCGGAGTGGGCACAGATACGCAGTATTTT.

This clonotype has just one count. The rearrangement joins TRBV25-1 to TRBJ2-7; weak D call: TRBD2 (5 bases). The J call may be faulty, since TRBJ2-4 better matches the DNA end. The CDR3 runs to 15 residues. Per germline, CDR1 MGHDK and CDR2 SYGVNS. For the CDR3, the DNA is TGTGCCAGCAGTGCCGGACTCATAGCCAAAAACATTCAGTACTTC. Translating it yields CASSAGLIAKNIQYF.

This chain connects TRBV7-4 to TRBJ1-2, with D uncertain. V lost 6 bases and J 1 base, leaving 9 bases between the germline ends. The CDR3 has 13 amino acids. Germline V lookup: CDR1 SGHVT, CDR2 SQSDAQ. The CDR3 loop reads CASSWPYNYGYTF. DNA of the CDR3: TGTGCCAGCAGTTGGCCTTATAACTATGGCTACACCTTC.

This clonotype was seen a handful of times. The chain has TRBV12-3 or TRBV12-4 and TRBJ1-2, with D unclear. V was pared by 3 bases and J by 3 bases, with 11 bases between. The CDR3 loop spans 14 amino acids. The CDR3 protein is CASSFSRGYYGYTF. The CDR3 DNA is TGTGCCAGCAGTTTCTCCCGCGGGTACTATGGCTACACCTTC.

This clonotype came up a few times. The V gene is TRBV25-1, the J gene TRBJ1-1; possibly TRBD1 for D (5 bases). In germline, CDR1 is MGHDK, CDR2 SYGVNS. The CDR3 consists of 16 residues. Trimming removed 5 bases at V and 3 bases at J, with 19 bases between. This CDR3 is CASSRSQYGAYTEAFF. Written as DNA, the CDR3 is TGTGCCAGCAGTCGTAGTCAATACGGGGCTTACACTGAAGCTTTCTTT.